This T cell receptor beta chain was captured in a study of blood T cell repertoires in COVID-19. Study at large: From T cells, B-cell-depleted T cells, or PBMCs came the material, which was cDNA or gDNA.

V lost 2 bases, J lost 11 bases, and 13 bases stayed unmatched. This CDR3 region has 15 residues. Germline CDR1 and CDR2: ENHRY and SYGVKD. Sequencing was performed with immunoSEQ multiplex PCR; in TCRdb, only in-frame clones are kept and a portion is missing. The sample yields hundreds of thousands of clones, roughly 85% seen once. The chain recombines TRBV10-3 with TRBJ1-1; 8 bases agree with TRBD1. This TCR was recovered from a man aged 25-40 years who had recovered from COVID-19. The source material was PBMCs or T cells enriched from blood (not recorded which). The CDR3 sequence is CAISEPSRTGRGAFF. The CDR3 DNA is TGTGCCATCAGTGAGCCGTCTCGGACAGGGAGAGGCGCTTTCTTT.